This TCR beta chain comes out of a study of blood T cell repertoires in COVID-19. The overall study: Acute and convalescent COVID-19 specimens originated in the United States, Italy and Spain.

The CDR3 is 12 residues long. CDR1 and CDR2 (germline): MNHEY, SMNVEV (reference sequence). The J segment lost 15 bases and the V segment lost 6 bases, leaving 10 bases of the junction unmatched. As handled by the study authors: Estimation of nucleated cell counts was performed using reference gene primer amplification. Here immunoSEQ multiplex PCR was the method, and the copy in TCRdb shows in-frame clones only, minus some. That table gives V, J and clone size, and the DNA gave D and trimming. Of fewer than 450,000 clones in the sample, about 87% were seen once. This sequence originates from a woman aged 50 to 65 with COVID-19, enrolled during active disease. The chain carries TRBV27 and TRBJ2-1; 8 positions match TRBD1. Source material: peripheral blood. The CDR3 nucleotides are TGTGCCAGCAGGAAGATCCCGGGACAGGTGTTCTTC. Protein product: CASRKIPGQVFF.